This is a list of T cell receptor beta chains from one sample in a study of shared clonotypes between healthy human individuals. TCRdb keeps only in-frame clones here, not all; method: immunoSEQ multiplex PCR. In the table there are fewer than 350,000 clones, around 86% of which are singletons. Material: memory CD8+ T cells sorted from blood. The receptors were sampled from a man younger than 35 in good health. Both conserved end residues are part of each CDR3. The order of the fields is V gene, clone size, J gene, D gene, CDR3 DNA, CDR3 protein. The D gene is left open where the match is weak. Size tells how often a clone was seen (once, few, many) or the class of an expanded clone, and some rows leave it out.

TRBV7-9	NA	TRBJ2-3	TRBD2	TGTGCCAGCAGCCAACTAGCGGGTAGCACAGATACGCAGTATTTT	CASSQLAGSTDTQYF
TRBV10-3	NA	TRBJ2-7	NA	TGTGCCATCAGTGGCGGGGAGGAACCCTACGAGCAGTACTTC	CAISGGEEPYEQYF
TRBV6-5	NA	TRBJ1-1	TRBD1	TGTGCCAGCAGTTACTCGACAGGGATGAACACTGAAGCTTTCTTT	CASSYSTGMNTEAFF
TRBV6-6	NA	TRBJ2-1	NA	TGTGCCAGCTCCGACAATGAGCAGTTCTTC	CASSDNEQFF
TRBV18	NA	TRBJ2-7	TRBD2	TGTGCCAGCTCACCCCGGACTAGCGGGGAGAGCTACGAGCAGTACTTC	CASSPRTSGESYEQYF
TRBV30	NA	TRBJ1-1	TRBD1	TGTGCCTGGACCTGGGGACAGACAGATGAAGCTTTCTTT	CAWTWGQTDEAFF
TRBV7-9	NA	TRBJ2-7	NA	TGTGCCAGCAGCTTAGAAGGCCGGACCTACGAGCAGTACTTC	CASSLEGRTYEQYF
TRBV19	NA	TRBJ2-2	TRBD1	TGTGCCAGTAGCCTCGAGGACAGGGCTCCAACCGGGGAGCTGTTTTTT	CASSLEDRAPTGELFF
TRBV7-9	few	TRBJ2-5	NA	TGTGCCAGCAGCCCCCCGGACAGCTACCAAGAGACCCAGTACTTC	CASSPPDSYQETQYF
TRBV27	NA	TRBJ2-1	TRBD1	TGTGCCAGCAGTTTATCGGGACAGGGGTACCACAATGAGCAGTTCTTC	CASSLSGQGYHNEQFF
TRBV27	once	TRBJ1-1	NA	TGTGCCAGCAGTTTGGGTGGATTGGCTGAAGCTTTCTTT	CASSLGGLAEAFF
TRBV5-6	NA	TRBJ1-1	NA	TGTGCCAGCAGCTTCGAAGGTAAGAGTGAAGCTTTCTTT	CASSFEGKSEAFF
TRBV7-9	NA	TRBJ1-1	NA	TGTGCCAGCAGCCCCTCCCCGGACGGACAAAAGAACACTGAAGCTTTCTTT	CASSPSPDGQKNTEAFF
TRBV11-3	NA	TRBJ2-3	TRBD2	TGTGCCAGCAGCGCAGGGACTAGCGGGGGCACAGATACGCAGTATTTT	CASSAGTSGGTDTQYF
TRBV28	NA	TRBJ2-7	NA	TGTGCCAGCAGTTTATATCCCCTCGAGGGACCCACACGGGCGGAGCAGTACTTC	CASSLYPLEGPTRAEQYF
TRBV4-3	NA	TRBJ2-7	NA	TGCGCCAGCAGCCAAGGGGAAAAATTCCACGAGCAGTACTTC	CASSQGEKFHEQYF
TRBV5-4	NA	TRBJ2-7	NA	TGTGCCAGCAGCCCGAACGATTACGAGCAGTACTTC	CASSPNDYEQYF